This entry lists 32 T cell receptor beta chains sequenced from one sample in a study of blood T cell repertoires in COVID-19. Some clones are missing from TCRdb's copy, which holds only in-frame ones; the method was immunoSEQ multiplex PCR. This sample has more than 80,000 clones, with over 80% found just once. The specimen was peripheral blood. These TCRs come from an elderly woman with active or convalescent COVID-19.

The J gene is TRBJ2-4, the V gene TRBV5-6; unclear D gene. The CDR3 runs 12 residues. CDR1 SGHDT and CDR2 YYEEEE come from the germline V gene. V dropped 3 bases and J dropped 6 bases, with 7 bases sitting between them. For the CDR3, the DNA is TGTGCCAGCAGCTACGTCGGAAACATTCAGTACTTC. This codes for CASSYVGNIQYF.

This clone was seen a single time. In nucleotides, the CDR3 is TGTGCCAGCAGTACCACAGGGGTGGGCCCCTACGAGCAGTACTTC. Protein product: CASSTTGVGPYEQYF. The V call is TRBV28, the J call TRBJ2-7, with 7 bases identical to TRBD1. The V and J ends lost 5 bases and 2 bases, in that order; junction bases with no gene match: 9. CDR1 MDHEN and CDR2 SYDVKM come from the germline V gene. CDR3 size: 15 residues.

This clone was detected only once. This chain joins TRBV28 and TRBJ2-5; 8 positions match TRBD2. The CDR3 runs to 14 residues. Looked up from germline, CDR1 is MDHEN and CDR2 is SYDVKM. V lost 7 bases to trimming and J lost 4 bases; unmatched junction nucleotides: 8. The CDR3 DNA reads TGTGCCAGCATCGAAGCGGGAGCGGGAGAGACCCAGTACTTC. Its protein product is CASIEAGAGETQYF. Together with reference TRBV28 and TRBJ2-5, the CDR3 gives the full variable domain: DVKVTQSSRYLVKRTGEKVFLECVQDMDHENMFWYRQDPGLGLRLIYFSYDVKMKEKGDIPEGYSVSREKKERFSLILESASTNQTSMYLCASIEAGAGETQYFGPGTRLLVL.

The gene calls are TRBV5-1 and TRBJ1-1; 7 nucleotides align to TRBD1. Germline CDR1 SGHRS, CDR2 YFSETQ. This CDR3 contains 15 residues. Unmatched junction bases numbered 16, after V lost 5 bases and J lost 9 bases. CDR3 in amino acids: CASSLISGTATQAFF. Here the CDR3 DNA reads TGCGCCAGCAGTCTCATTTCCGGGACAGCCACCCAAGCTTTCTTT.

CDR3 region: CASIPAGRGEFLRNTIYF. The CDR3 DNA reads TGTGCCAGTATCCCCGCCGGAAGGGGCGAGTTCCTGAGGAACACCATATATTTT. This sequence joins TRBV19 and TRBJ1-3; the D gene is possibly TRBD1 (5 bases). V dropped 7 bases and J dropped 7 bases, with 29 bases sitting between them. CDR3 length: 18 amino acids. CDR1 and CDR2 from the germline V gene are LNHDA and SQIVND (reference sequence). Variable domain in full (rest from reference TRBV19 and TRBJ1-3): DGGITQSPKYLFRKEGQNVTLSCEQNLNHDAMYWYRQDPGQGLRLIYYSQIVNDFQKGDIAEGYSVSREKKESFPLTVTSAQKNPTAFYLCASIPAGRGEFLRNTIYFGEGSWLTVV.

V and J are TRBV19 and TRBJ2-3, with 7 bases identical to TRBD2. The CDR3 is made up of 13 amino acids. Germline V CDR1 and CDR2: LNHDA, SQIVND (reference sequence). V was clipped by 4 bases and J by 8 bases; unmatched bases: 6. The CDR3: CASSTRIAGTQYF. CDR3 sequence (DNA): TGTGCCAGTAGTACCAGAATAGCGGGTACGCAGTATTTT.

The chain recombines TRBV28 with TRBJ1-1, with TRBD1 matching over 10 bases. CDR3 length equals 14 residues. Germline CDR1 is MDHEN and CDR2 is SYDVKM. V shed 8 bases and J 5 bases; nucleotides not matched to a gene: 8. CDR3 region: CASGQDRGITEAFF. CDR3 DNA: TGTGCCAGCGGTCAGGACAGGGGGATAACTGAAGCTTTCTTT.

The chain recombines TRBV27 with TRBJ2-7; tentatively, D is TRBD2 (5 bases). From germline, CDR1 is MNHEY and CDR2 SMNVEV (reference sequence). The V gene lost 3 bases and the J gene lost 1 base, with 10 bases spanning the gap. The CDR3 length is 14 residues. CDR3 residues: CASSFLPGSYEQYF. In nucleotides, the CDR3 is TGTGCCAGCAGTTTTCTCCCGGGGTCCTACGAGCAGTACTTC.

CDR3 DNA sequence: TGTGCCAGCAGTTCCCCGACAGGAGACGGGTATTACGAGCAGTACTTC. Translated: CASSSPTGDGYYEQYF. The chain is built from TRBV28 and TRBJ2-7; TRBD1 might be the D (6 bases). CDR1 MDHEN and CDR2 SYDVKM come from the germline V gene. Trimming pared 4 bases from V and 4 bases from J, leaving 20 bases between. The CDR3 consists of 16 residues.

The chain joins TRBV5-1 to TRBJ1-1; a weak D match, TRBD1 (5 bases). The CDR3 is 15 amino acids. V was clipped by 0 bases and J by 4 bases, with 13 bases between them. Per germline, CDR1 SGHRS and CDR2 YFSETQ. The DNA of the CDR3 is TGCGCCAGCAGCTTGGCCGATTTGGGGGGCACTGAAGCTTTCTTT. Protein sequence: CASSLADLGGTEAFF. Full variable domain (remainder filled in from reference TRBV5-1 and TRBJ1-1): KAGVTQTPRYLIKTRGQQVTLSCSPISGHRSVSWYQQTPGQGLQFLFEYFSETQRNKGNFPGRFSGRQFSNSRSEMNVSTLELGDSALYLCASSLADLGGTEAFFGQGTRLTVV.

The rearrangement joins TRBV24-1 to TRBJ2-5; D possibly corresponds to TRBD1 (5 bases). Germline V gene sequence: CDR1 KGHDR, CDR2 SFDVKD. This CDR3 contains 13 residues. Trimming took 5 bases from V and 4 from J, leaving 10 bases between them. As DNA, the CDR3 is TGTGCCACCAGTGGGGGCTGGGGAGAGACCCAGTACTTC. It yields the protein CATSGGWGETQYF.

The J gene is TRBJ2-3, the V gene TRBV5-1, with 11 nucleotides matching TRBD2. The trim removed 6 bases at V and 4 bases at J, leaving 7 bases unmatched. From germline, CDR1 is SGHRS and CDR2 YFSETQ. The CDR3 contains 15 residues. The CDR3 spells CASKLAGAHPDTQYF. As DNA, the CDR3 is TGCGCCAGCAAACTAGCGGGGGCCCACCCAGATACGCAGTATTTT.

The J gene is TRBJ2-1, the V gene TRBV7-3; 13 bases are shared with TRBD2. The J segment lost 7 bases and the V segment lost 5 bases, leaving 5 bases of the junction unmatched. Germline CDR1 is SGHTA and CDR2 is FQGTGA. CDR3 size: 15 residues. In DNA form, the CDR3 reads TGTGCCAGCAGCGGGACTAGCGGGACTCGGAATGAGCAGTTCTTC. It translates to CASSGTSGTRNEQFF.

The chain employs TRBV5-4 and TRBJ2-1, with a possible D match to TRBD2 (6 bases). Looked up from germline, CDR1 is SGHNT and CDR2 is YYREEE (reference sequence). Trimming pared 0 bases from V and 7 bases from J, leaving 11 bases between. The CDR3 runs 14 residues. CDR3: CASSLVSGRNEQFF. The CDR3, as DNA: TGTGCCAGCAGCTTGGTTTCGGGGAGGAATGAGCAGTTCTTC. The whole variable domain, remainder taken from reference TRBV5-4 and TRBJ2-1, is ETGVTQSPTHLIKTRGQQVTLRCSSQSGHNTVSWYQQALGQGPQFIFQYYREEENGRGNFPPRFSGLQFPNYSSELNVNALELDDSALYLCASSLVSGRNEQFFGPGTRLTVL.

The rearrangement uses TRBV27 and TRBJ2-1, with TRBD2 matching over 8 bases. CDR3 length equals 15 residues. V lost 6 bases, J lost 5 bases, and 9 bases stayed unmatched. Germline assignment: CDR1 MNHEY and CDR2 SMNVEV (reference sequence). The CDR3 nucleotides are TGTGCCAGCAGCTCAATCACTAGCGGCAACAATGAGCAGTTCTTC. Translating it yields CASSSITSGNNEQFF.

This clone was seen only once. The CDR3 nucleotides are TGCAGCGTTTTTACGGTATCTTACGAGCAGTACTTC. Its protein product is CSVFTVSYEQYF. The chain recombines TRBV29-1 with TRBJ2-7, with no clear D. Trimming stripped 5 bases from V and 4 bases from J, with 12 bases between. CDR3 length: 12 residues. Germline values: CDR1 SQVTM, CDR2 ANQGSEA.

This chain joins TRBV7-6 and TRBJ2-1; 9 nucleotides line up with TRBD2. Germline CDR1 SGHVS, CDR2 FNYEAQ. J gave up 6 bases and V 5 bases, and 11 bases lay outside the gene matches. The CDR3 consists of 16 residues. The CDR3, as DNA: TGTGCCAGCAGCAGCCAGTTTGCGGGAGGGCCCAATGAGCAGTTCTTC. Translating it yields CASSSQFAGGPNEQFF.

The chain combines TRBV19 with TRBJ2-1; 10 bases line up with TRBD1. Germline trimming cut 5 bases from V and 2 bases from J; bases unmatched to any gene: 6. This CDR3 is built from 16 residues. CDR1 is LNHDA, CDR2 SQIVND, per germline (reference sequence). CDR3 amino acids: CASSSTGTGAYNEQFF. CDR3 coding DNA: TGTGCCAGTAGTTCAACCGGGACAGGGGCCTACAATGAGCAGTTCTTC. Full variable domain (rest looked up from reference TRBV19 and TRBJ2-1): DGGITQSPKYLFRKEGQNVTLSCEQNLNHDAMYWYRQDPGQGLRLIYYSQIVNDFQKGDIAEGYSVSREKKESFPLTVTSAQKNPTAFYLCASSSTGTGAYNEQFFGPGTRLTVL.

In regard to this clone: At one of its ends the junction is not consistent with the germline gene, which may arise from a read error. The chain employs TRBV7-3 and TRBJ2-7; 8 bases are shared with TRBD1. CDR1 is SGHTA, CDR2 FQGTGA, per germline. This CDR3 has 15 residues. The CDR3 here is CASSSNPGQDPPRNF. CDR3 bases: TGTGCCAGCAGCTCCAACCCGGGACAGGATCCCCCCAGGAACTTC.

The J gene is TRBJ2-3, the V gene TRBV28, with D tentatively TRBD2 (5 bases). V shed 7 bases and J shed 6 bases, with 29 bases lying between them. This CDR3 has 18 amino acids. CDR1 MDHEN and CDR2 SYDVKM come from the germline V gene. CDR3 loop: CASTVRRNSGFLGDTQYF. CDR3 bases: TGTGCCAGCACGGTTCGGAGAAACTCGGGATTCCTGGGGGATACGCAGTATTTT.

The J gene is TRBJ1-1, the V gene TRBV2; D might be TRBD1 (5 bases). V dropped 8 bases and J dropped 4 bases, with 23 bases sitting between them. This CDR3 contains 16 residues. Looked up from germline, CDR1 is SNHLY and CDR2 is FYNNEI. The CDR3: CASVGGGFQGGTEAFF. In DNA, the CDR3 is TGTGCCAGCGTGGGAGGAGGATTTCAGGGAGGCACTGAAGCTTTCTTT.

The chain recombines TRBV30 with TRBJ2-1, with D maybe TRBD2 (6 bases). V lost 5 bases and J lost 9, with 20 bases in between. Germline CDR1 and CDR2: GTSNPN and SVGIG (reference sequence). The CDR3 is 14 amino acids. The CDR3 coding sequence is TGTGCCTGGGGTCCCGGGGGATTGACGGGTGAGCAGTTCTTC. Amino acids: CAWGPGGLTGEQFF.

This chain links TRBV28 with TRBJ2-7; 9 bases agree with TRBD2. The CDR3 has 17 residues. V was pared by 0 bases and J by 5 bases, with 11 bases of the junction left unmatched. Germline V gene sequence: CDR1 MDHEN, CDR2 SYDVKM. The CDR3 region has the DNA TGTGCCAGCAGTTTATGGGCTAGCGGGGAGTTTTACGACGAGCAGTACTTC. Translated, it gives CASSLWASGEFYDEQYF.

V usage is TRBV10-2 and J usage is TRBJ1-1; no clear D. The CDR3 is made up of 14 amino acids. The V and J ends lost 4 bases and 3 bases respectively, with 12 bases between them. Germline CDR1 reads WSHSY; CDR2 reads SAAADI. CDR3 sequence: CASSVGEWDTEAFF. CDR3 DNA: TGCGCCAGCAGTGTTGGAGAATGGGACACTGAAGCTTTCTTT.

This clone was observed once. This chain connects TRBV7-3 to TRBJ2-3; 9 bases agree with TRBD1. CDR3 size: 17 residues. Per germline, CDR1 SGHTA and CDR2 FQGTGA. Germline trimming cut 5 bases from V and 1 base from J; bases unmatched to any gene: 10. CDR3 nucleotide sequence: TGTGCCAGCAGCCAAACCGGGACAGGGCGAGGCACAGATACGCAGTATTTT. Protein: CASSQTGTGRGTDTQYF.

V and J are TRBV11-3 and TRBJ2-7; D is undetermined. Germline CDR1 is SGHNT and CDR2 is YENEEA. CDR3 length equals 15 residues. V lost 1 base and J 0 bases, leaving 10 bases between the germline ends. The CDR3 reads CASSLGTSGSYEQYF. The CDR3 DNA follows: TGTGCCAGCAGCTTAGGAACTTCCGGCTCCTACGAGCAGTACTTC.

The chain carries TRBV5-1 and TRBJ1-1; 10 bases map to TRBD1. This CDR3 comprises 15 residues. With 2 bases clipped from V and 7 bases from J, the junction kept 8 bases outside the gene matches. Germline CDR1 reads SGHRS; CDR2 reads YFSETQ. The CDR3 DNA reads TGCGCCAGCAGCTTTGCGACAGGGGGCCCCTTTGAAGCTTTCTTT. Translating it yields CASSFATGGPFEAFF.

V usage is TRBV5-1 and J usage is TRBJ1-1; D is undetermined. Trimming left V 4 bases short and J 6 bases short, with 16 bases between. The CDR3 covers 14 residues. CDR1 and CDR2 (germline): SGHRS, YFSETQ. The chain's CDR3 is CASSPYQAVPEAFF. CDR3 DNA sequence: TGCGCCAGCAGCCCATACCAGGCCGTCCCTGAAGCTTTCTTT.

The rearrangement links TRBV10-1 to TRBJ2-2; 7 bases line up with TRBD1. Germline CDR1 and CDR2: WNHNN and SYGVQD (reference sequence). CDR3 length: 16 residues. J gave up 2 bases and V 4 bases, and 7 bases lay outside the gene matches. The DNA of the CDR3 is TGCGCCAGCAGTGCTAGGGACAGCCCCAACACCGGGGAGCTGTTTTTT. This codes for CASSARDSPNTGELFF.

This chain uses TRBV18 with TRBJ2-3; 7 positions match TRBD2. Trimming cost V 6 bases and J 0 bases; bases outside gene matches: 6. The CDR3 totals 15 residues. CDR1 is KGHSH, CDR2 LQKENI, per germline. CDR3 bases: TGTGCCAGCTCCGGGGACTACCTAAGCACAGATACGCAGTATTTT. It translates to CASSGDYLSTDTQYF.

The chain links TRBV10-3 to TRBJ2-2, with D perhaps TRBD2 (6 bases). This CDR3 has 15 residues. Per the germline V gene, CDR1 is ENHRY and CDR2 is SYGVKD. V was pared by 6 bases and J by 2 bases, with 13 bases between. CDR3 nucleotide sequence: TGTGCCATCAGAGTGGGGGGAGGTAACACCGGGGAGCTGTTTTTT. Encoded protein: CAIRVGGGNTGELFF.

This clone was recorded a few times. The genes are TRBV29-1 and TRBJ1-5, with TRBD1 matching over 10 bases. Trimming removed 4 bases from V and 7 bases from J; junction bases left unmatched: 7. The CDR3 is 14 amino acids. Per germline, CDR1 SQVTM and CDR2 ANQGSEA. The CDR3 loop reads CSVATGTGEQPQHF. The CDR3 DNA sequence: TGCAGCGTTGCGACCGGGACAGGGGAACAGCCCCAGCATTTT. Full variable domain (remainder filled in from reference TRBV29-1 and TRBJ1-5): SAVISQKPSRDICQRGTSLTIQCQVDSQVTMMFWYRQQPGQSLTLIATANQGSEATYESGFVIDKFPISRPNLTFSTLTVSNMSPEDSSIYLCSVATGTGEQPQHFGDGTRLSIL.